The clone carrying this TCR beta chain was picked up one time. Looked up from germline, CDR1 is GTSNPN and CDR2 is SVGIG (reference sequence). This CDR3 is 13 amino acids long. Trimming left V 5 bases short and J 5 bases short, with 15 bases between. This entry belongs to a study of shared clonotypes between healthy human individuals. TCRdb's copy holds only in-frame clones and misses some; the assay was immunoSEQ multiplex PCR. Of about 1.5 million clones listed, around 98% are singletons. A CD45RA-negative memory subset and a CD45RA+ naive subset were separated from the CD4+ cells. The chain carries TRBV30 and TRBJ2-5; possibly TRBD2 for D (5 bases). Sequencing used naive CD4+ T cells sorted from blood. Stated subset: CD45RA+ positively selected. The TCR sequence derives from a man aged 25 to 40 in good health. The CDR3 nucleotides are TGTGCCTGGTCTCACGGGATGGTGGAGACCCAGTACTTC. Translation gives CAWSHGMVETQYF.